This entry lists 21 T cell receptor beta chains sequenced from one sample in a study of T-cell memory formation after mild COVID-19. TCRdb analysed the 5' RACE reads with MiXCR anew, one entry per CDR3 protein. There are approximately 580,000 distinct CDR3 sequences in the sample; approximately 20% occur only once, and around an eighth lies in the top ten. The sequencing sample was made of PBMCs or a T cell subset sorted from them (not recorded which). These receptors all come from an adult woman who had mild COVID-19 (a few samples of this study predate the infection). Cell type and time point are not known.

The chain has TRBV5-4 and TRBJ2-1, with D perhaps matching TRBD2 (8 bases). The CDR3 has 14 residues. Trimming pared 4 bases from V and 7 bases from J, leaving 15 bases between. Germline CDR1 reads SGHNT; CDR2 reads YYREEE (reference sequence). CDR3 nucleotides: TGTGCCAGCAGCCGGGAGGGGGCCGGAAATGAGCAGTTCTTC. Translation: CASSREGAGNEQFF.

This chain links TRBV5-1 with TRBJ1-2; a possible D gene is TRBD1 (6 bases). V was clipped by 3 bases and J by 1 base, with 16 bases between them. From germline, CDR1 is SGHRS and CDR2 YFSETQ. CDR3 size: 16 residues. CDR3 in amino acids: CASSYNRQANNYGYTF. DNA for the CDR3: TGCGCCAGCAGCTATAACCGACAGGCCAATAACTATGGCTACACCTTC. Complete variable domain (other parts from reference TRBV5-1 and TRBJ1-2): KAGVTQTPRYLIKTRGQQVTLSCSPISGHRSVSWYQQTPGQGLQFLFEYFSETQRNKGNFPGRFSGRQFSNSRSEMNVSTLELGDSALYLCASSYNRQANNYGYTFGSGTRLTVV.

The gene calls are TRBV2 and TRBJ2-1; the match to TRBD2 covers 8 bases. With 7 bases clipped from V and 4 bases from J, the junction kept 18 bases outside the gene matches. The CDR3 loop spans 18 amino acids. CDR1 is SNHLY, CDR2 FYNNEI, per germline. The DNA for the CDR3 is TGTGCCAGCAATACCCCTCCTGAGGAGCGGGGGCCTTACAATGAGCAGTTCTTC. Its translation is CASNTPPEERGPYNEQFF.

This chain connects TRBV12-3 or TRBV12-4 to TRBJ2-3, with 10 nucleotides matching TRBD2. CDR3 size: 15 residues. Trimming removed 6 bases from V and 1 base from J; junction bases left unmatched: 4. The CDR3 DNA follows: TGTGCCAGCAGATTAAGCGGGAGGGGCACAGATACGCAGTATTTT. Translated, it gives CASRLSGRGTDTQYF.

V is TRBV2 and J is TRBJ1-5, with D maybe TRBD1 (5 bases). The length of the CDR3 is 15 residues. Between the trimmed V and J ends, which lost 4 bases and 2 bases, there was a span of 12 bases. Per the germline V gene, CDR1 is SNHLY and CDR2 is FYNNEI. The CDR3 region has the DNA TGTGCCAGCAGTGCCGACAGTGTTGGCAATCAGCCCCAGCATTTT. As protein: CASSADSVGNQPQHF.

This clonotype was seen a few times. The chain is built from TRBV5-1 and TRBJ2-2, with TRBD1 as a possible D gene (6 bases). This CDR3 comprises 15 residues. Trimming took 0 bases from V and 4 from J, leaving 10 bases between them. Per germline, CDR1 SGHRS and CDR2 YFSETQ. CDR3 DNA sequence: TGCGCCAGCAGCTTGGAGGGCAGGGGCACCGGGGAGCTGTTTTTT. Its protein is CASSLEGRGTGELFF.

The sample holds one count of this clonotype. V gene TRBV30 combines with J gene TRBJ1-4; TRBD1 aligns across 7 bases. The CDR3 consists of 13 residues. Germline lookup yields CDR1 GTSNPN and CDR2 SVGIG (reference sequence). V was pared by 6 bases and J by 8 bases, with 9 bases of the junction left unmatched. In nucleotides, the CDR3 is TGTGCCTGCCCGACAGGGTTTGGCGAAAAACTGTTTTTT. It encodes CACPTGFGEKLFF.

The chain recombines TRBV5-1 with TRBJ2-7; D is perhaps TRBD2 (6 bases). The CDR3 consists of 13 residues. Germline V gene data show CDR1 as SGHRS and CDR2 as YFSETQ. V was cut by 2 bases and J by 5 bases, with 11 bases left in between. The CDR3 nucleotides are TGCGCCAGCAGCTTAGGGACTCGGAACGAGCAGTACTTC. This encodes CASSLGTRNEQYF. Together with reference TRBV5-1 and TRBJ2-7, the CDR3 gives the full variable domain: KAGVTQTPRYLIKTRGQQVTLSCSPISGHRSVSWYQQTPGQGLQFLFEYFSETQRNKGNFPGRFSGRQFSNSRSEMNVSTLELGDSALYLCASSLGTRNEQYFGPGTRLTVT.

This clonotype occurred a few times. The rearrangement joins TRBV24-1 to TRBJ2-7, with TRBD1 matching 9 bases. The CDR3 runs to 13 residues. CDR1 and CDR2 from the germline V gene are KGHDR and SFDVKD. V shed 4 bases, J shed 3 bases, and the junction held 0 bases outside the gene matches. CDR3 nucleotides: TGTGCCACCAGTGAGACAGGGGGCTACGAGCAGTACTTC. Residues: CATSETGGYEQYF.

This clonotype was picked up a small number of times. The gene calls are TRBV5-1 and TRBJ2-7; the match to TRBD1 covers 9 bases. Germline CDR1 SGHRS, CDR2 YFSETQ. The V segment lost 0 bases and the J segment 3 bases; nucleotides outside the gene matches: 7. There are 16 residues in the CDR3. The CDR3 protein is CASSLAGQGTLYEQYF. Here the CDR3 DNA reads TGCGCCAGCAGCTTGGCCGGACAGGGGACACTCTACGAGCAGTACTTC.

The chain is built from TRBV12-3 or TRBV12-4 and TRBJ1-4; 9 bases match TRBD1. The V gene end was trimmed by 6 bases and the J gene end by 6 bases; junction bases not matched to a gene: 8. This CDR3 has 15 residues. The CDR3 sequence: CASSSYRGLDEKLFF. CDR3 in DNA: TGTGCCAGCAGCAGTTACAGGGGGCTAGATGAAAAACTGTTTTTT.

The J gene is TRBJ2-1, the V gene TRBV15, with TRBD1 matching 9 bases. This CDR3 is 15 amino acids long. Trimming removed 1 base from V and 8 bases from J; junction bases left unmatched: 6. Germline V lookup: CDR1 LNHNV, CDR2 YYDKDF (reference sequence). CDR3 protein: CATSRGWGQGYEQFF. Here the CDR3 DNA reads TGTGCCACCAGCAGAGGATGGGGACAGGGATATGAGCAGTTCTTC.

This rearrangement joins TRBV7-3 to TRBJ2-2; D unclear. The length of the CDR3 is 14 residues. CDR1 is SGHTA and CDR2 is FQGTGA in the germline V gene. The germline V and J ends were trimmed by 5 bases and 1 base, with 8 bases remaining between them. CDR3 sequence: CASSRHMNTGELFF. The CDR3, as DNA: TGTGCCAGCAGCCGCCACATGAACACCGGGGAGCTGTTTTTT.

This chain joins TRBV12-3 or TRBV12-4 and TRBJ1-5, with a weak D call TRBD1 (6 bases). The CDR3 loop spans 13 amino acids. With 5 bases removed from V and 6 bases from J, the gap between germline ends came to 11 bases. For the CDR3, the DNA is TGTGCCAGCAGTATGGGGGCAGGTCAGCCCCAGCATTTT. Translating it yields CASSMGAGQPQHF.

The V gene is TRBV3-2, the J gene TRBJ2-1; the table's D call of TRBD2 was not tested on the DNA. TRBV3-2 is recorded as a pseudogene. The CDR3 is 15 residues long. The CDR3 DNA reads TGTGCCAGCAGCCATGTGGCTAGGGTATACAATGAGCAGTTCTTC. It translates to CASSHVARVYNEQFF.

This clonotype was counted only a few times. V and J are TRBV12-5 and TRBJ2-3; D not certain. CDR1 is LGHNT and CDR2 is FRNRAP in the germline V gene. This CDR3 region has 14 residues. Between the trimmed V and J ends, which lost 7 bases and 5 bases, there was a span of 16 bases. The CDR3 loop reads CASDQVASRDTQYF. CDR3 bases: TGTGCTAGTGACCAGGTGGCGTCAAGAGATACGCAGTATTTT.

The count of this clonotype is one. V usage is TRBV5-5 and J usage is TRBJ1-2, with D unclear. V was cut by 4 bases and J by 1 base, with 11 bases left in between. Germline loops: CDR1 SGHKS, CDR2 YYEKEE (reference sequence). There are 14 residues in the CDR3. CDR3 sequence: CASSPSGRNYGYTF. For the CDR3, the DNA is TGTGCCAGCAGCCCGAGCGGGCGTAACTATGGCTACACCTTC. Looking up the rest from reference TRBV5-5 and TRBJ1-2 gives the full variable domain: DAGVTQSPTHLIKTRGQQVTLRCSPISGHKSVSWYQQVLGQGPQFIFQYYEKEERGRGNFPDRFSARQFPNYSSELNVNALLLGDSALYLCASSPSGRNYGYTFGSGTRLTVV.

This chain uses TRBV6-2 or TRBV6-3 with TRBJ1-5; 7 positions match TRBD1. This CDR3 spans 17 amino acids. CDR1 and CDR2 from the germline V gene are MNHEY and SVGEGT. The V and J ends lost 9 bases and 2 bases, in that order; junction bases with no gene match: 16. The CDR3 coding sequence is TGTGCCAGTCAAAGGAGCGACTACGGGACAGGCAATCAGCCCCAGCATTTT. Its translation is CASQRSDYGTGNQPQHF.

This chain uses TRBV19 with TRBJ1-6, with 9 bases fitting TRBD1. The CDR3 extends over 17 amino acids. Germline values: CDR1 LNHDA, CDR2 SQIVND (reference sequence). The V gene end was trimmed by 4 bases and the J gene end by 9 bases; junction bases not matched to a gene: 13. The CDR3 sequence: CASSTRPGQGGRSPLHF. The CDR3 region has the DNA TGTGCCAGTAGTACGCGACCGGGACAGGGTGGACGTTCACCCCTCCACTTT. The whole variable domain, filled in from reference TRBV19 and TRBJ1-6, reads DGGITQSPKYLFRKEGQNVTLSCEQNLNHDAMYWYRQDPGQGLRLIYYSQIVNDFQKGDIAEGYSVSREKKESFPLTVTSAQKNPTAFYLCASSTRPGQGGRSPLHFGNGTRLTVT.

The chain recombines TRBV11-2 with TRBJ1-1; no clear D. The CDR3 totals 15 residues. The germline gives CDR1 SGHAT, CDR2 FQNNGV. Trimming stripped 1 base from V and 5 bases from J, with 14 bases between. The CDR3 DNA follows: TGTGCCAGCAGCTTAGTAACGATCCCGGGGACTGAAGCTTTCTTT. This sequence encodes CASSLVTIPGTEAFF. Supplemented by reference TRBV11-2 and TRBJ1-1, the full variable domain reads EAGVAQSPRYKIIEKRQSVAFWCNPISGHATLYWYQQILGQGPKLLIQFQNNGVVDDSQLPKDRFSAERLKGVDSTLKIQPAKLEDSAVYLCASSLVTIPGTEAFFGQGTRLTVV.

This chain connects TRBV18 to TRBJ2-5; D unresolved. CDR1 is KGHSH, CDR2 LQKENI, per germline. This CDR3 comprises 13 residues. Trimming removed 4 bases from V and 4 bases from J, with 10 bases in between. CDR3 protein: CASSLSWGETQYF. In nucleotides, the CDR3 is TGTGCCAGCTCACTATCCTGGGGAGAGACCCAGTACTTC.